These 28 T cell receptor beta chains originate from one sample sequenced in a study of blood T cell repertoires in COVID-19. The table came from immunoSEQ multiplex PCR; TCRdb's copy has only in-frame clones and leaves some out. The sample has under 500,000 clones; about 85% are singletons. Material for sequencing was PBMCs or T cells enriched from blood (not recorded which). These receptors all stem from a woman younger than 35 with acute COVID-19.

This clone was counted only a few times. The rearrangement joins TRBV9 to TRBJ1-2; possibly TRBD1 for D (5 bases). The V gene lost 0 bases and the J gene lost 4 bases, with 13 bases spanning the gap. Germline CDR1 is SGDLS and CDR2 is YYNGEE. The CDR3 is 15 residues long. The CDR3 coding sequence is TGTGCCAGCAGCGTAGGACAGCCTCACTCCTATGGCTACACCTTC. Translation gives CASSVGQPHSYGYTF.

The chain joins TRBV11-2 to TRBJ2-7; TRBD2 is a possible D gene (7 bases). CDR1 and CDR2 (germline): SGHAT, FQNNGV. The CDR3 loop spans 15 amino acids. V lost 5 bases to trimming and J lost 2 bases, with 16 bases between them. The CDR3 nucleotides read TGTGCCAGCAGCGCCGAGGGGGGGCCGACCTACGAGCAGTACTTC. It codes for CASSAEGGPTYEQYF.

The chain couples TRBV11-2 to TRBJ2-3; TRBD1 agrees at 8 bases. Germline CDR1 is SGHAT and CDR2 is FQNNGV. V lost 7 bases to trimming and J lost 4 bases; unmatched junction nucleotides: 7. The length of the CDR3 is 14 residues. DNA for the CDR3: TGTGCCAGCACTGTCAGGGGGCTTTCAGATACGCAGTATTTT. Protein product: CASTVRGLSDTQYF.

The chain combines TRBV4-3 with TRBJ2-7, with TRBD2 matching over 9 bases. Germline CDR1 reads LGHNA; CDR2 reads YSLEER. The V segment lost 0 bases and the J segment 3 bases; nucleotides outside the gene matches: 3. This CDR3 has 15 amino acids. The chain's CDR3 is CASSQEGTSFYEQYF. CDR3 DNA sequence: TGCGCCAGCAGCCAAGAGGGGACTAGCTTCTACGAGCAGTACTTC.

As DNA, the CDR3 is TGTGCCAGCAGCCCCCGGGACAGGGGGAGCCTTAACTATGGCTACACCTTC. As protein: CASSPRDRGSLNYGYTF. This sequence joins TRBV3-1 (or the pseudogene TRBV3-2) and TRBJ1-2; 11 nucleotides match TRBD1. This CDR3 region has 17 residues. J gave up 1 base and V 4 bases, and 8 bases lay outside the gene matches. Germline V gene sequence: CDR1 LGHDT, CDR2 YNNKEL (reference sequence).

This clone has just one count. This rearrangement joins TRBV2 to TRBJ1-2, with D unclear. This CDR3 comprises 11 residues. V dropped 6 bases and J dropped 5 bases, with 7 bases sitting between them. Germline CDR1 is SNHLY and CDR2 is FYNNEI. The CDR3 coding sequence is TGTGCCAGCAGCTCCGAGTATGGCTACACCTTC. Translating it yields CASSSEYGYTF.

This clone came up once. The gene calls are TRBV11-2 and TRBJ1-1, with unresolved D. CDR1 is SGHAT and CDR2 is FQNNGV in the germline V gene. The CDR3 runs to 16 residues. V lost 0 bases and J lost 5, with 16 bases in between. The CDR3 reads CASSLDLSGRRTEAFF. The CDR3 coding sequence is TGTGCCAGCAGCTTAGATCTCTCCGGTCGGCGGACTGAAGCTTTCTTT.

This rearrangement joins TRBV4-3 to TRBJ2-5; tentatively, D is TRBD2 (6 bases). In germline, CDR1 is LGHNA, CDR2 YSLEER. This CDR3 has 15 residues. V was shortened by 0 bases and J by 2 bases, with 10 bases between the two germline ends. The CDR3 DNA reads TGCGCCAGCAGCCAAGATATGGGAGGACAAGAGACCCAGTACTTC. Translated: CASSQDMGGQETQYF.

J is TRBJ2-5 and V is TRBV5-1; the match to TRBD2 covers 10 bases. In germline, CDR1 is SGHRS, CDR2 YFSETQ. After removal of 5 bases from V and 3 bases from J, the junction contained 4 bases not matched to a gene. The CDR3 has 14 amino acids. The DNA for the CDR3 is TGCGCCAGCAGTATTACTAGCGGGGAAGAGACCCAGTACTTC. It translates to CASSITSGEETQYF.

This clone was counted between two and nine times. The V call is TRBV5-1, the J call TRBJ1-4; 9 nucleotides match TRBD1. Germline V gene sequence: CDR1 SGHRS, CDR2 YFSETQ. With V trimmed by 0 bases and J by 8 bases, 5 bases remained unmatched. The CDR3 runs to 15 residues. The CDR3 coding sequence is TGCGCCAGCAGCTTGGGCGACAGGGGGGTCGAAAAACTGTTTTTT. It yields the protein CASSLGDRGVEKLFF.

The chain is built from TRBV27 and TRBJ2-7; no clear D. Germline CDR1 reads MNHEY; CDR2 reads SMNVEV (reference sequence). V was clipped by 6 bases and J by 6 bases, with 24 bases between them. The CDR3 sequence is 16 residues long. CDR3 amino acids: CASSPTQTSSFSEQYF. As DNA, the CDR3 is TGTGCCAGCAGCCCAACACAGACGTCCTCCTTTTCCGAGCAGTACTTC.

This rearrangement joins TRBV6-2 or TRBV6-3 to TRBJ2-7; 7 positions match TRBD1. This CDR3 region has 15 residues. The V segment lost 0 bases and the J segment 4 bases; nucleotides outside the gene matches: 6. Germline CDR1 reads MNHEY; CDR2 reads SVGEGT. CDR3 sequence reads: CASSYSDTTGYEQYF. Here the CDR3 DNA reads TGTGCCAGCAGTTACTCCGATACGACAGGGTACGAGCAGTACTTC.

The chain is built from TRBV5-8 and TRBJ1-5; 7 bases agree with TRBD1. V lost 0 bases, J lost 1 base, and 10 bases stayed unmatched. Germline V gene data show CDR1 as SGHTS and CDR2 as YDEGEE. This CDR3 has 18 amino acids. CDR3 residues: CASSLVQGRGLSNQPQHF. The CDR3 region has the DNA TGTGCCAGCAGCTTGGTGCAGGGAAGGGGGCTAAGCAATCAGCCCCAGCATTTT.

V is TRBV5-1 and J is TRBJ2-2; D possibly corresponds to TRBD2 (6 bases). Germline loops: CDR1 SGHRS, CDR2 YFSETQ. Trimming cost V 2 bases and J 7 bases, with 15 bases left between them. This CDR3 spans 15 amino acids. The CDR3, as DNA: TGCGCCAGCAGCTTAGGGACTGTCATAGGCGGGGAGCTGTTTTTT. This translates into CASSLGTVIGGELFF.

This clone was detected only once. The CDR3, as DNA: TGTGCCAGTAGTATGGTAGGGGGCATGAATTCACCCCTCCACTTT. Protein: CASSMVGGMNSPLHF. This chain connects TRBV19 to TRBJ1-6; 7 bases are shared with TRBD1. Trimming at V came to 3 bases and at J to 7 bases, leaving 6 bases not matched to a gene. Germline V gives CDR1 LNHDA, CDR2 SQIVND (reference sequence). This CDR3 is 15 amino acids long.

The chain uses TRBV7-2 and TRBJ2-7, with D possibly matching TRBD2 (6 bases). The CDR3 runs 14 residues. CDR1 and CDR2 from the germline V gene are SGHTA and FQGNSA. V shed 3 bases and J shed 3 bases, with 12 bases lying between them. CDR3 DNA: TGTGCCAGCAGCTTGCGTAGCGGTGGCTACGAGCAGTACTTC. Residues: CASSLRSGGYEQYF. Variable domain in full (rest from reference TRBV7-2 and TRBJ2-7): GAGVSQSPSNKVTEKGKDVELRCDPISGHTALYWYRQSLGQGLEFLIYFQGNSAPDKSGLPSDRFSAERTGGSVSTLTIQRTQQEDSAVYLCASSLRSGGYEQYFGPGTRLTVT.

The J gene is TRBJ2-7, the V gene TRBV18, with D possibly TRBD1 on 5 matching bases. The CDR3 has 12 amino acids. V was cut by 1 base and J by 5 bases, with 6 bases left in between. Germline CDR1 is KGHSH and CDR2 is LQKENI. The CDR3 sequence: CASSPQGHEQYF. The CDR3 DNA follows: TGTGCCAGCTCACCACAGGGGCACGAGCAGTACTTC.

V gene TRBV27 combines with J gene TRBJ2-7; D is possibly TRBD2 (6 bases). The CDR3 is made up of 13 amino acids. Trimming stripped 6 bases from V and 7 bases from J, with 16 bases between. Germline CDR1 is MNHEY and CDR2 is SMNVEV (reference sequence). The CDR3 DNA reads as TGTGCCAGCAGCGGGGTCGCGGCGGGAGAGCAGTACTTC. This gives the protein CASSGVAAGEQYF.

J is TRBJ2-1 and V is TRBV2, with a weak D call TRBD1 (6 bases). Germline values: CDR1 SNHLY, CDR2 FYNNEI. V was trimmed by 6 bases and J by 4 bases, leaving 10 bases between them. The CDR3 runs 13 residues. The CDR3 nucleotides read TGTGCCAGCAGACTGGACAGTTACAATGAGCAGTTCTTC. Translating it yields CASRLDSYNEQFF.

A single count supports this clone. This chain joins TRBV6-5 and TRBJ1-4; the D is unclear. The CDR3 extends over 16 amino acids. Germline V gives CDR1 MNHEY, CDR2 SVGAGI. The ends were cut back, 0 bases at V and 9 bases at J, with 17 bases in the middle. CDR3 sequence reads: CASSYSILVRNKKLFF. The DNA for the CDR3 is TGTGCCAGCAGTTACTCGATTCTGGTCAGAAATAAAAAACTGTTTTTT.

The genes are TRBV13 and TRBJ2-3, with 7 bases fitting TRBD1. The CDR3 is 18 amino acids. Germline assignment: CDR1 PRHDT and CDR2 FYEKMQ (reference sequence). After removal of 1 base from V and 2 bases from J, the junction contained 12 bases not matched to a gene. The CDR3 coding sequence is TGTGCCAGCAGCTTAGTGCTATGGGGACAGCCGAACACAGATACGCAGTATTTT. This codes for CASSLVLWGQPNTDTQYF.

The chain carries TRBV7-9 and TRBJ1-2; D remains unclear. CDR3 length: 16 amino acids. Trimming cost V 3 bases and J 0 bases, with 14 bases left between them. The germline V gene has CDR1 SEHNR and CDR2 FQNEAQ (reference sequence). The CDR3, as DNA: TGTGCCAGCAGCTTGAGGAGGGATACGACTAACTATGGCTACACCTTC. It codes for CASSLRRDTTNYGYTF. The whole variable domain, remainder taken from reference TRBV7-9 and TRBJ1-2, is DTGVSQNPRHKITKRGQNVTFRCDPISEHNRLYWYRQTLGQGPEFLTYFQNEAQLEKSRLLSDRFSAERPKGSFSTLEIQRTEQGDSAMYLCASSLRRDTTNYGYTFGSGTRLTVV.

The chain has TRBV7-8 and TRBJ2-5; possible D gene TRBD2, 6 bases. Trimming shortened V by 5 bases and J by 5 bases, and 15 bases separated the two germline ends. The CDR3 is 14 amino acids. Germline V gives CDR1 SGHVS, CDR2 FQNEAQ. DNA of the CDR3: TGTGCCAGCAGCGAACGACTAGTTGGGGAGACCCAGTACTTC. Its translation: CASSERLVGETQYF.

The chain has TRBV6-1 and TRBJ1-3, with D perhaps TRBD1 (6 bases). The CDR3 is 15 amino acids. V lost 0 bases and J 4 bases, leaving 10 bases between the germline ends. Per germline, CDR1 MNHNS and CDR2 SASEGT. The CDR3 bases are TGTGCCAGCAGTGAAGCTCTAACAGGGGGAAACACCATATATTTT. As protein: CASSEALTGGNTIYF.

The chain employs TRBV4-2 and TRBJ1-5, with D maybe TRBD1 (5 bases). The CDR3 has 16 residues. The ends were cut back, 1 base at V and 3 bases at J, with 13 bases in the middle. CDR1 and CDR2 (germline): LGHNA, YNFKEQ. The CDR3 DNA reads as TGTGCCAGCAGCCAAGGTGATAGGGGTACCAATCAGCCCCAGCATTTT. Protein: CASSQGDRGTNQPQHF.

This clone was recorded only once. In DNA form, the CDR3 reads TGTGCCAGCAGCCACAGGGGCTACGAGCAGTACTTC. Protein sequence: CASSHRGYEQYF. The chain recombines TRBV5-6 with TRBJ2-7; TRBD1 matches at 7 bases. After removal of 4 bases from V and 3 bases from J, the junction contained 1 base not matched to a gene. Per the germline V gene, CDR1 is SGHDT and CDR2 is YYEEEE. CDR3 length: 12 amino acids.

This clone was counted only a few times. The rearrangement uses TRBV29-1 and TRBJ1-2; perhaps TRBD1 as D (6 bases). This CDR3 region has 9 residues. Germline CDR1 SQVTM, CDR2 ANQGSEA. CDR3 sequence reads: CSLQGSDTF. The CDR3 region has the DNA TGCAGTTTACAGGGCTCTGACACCTTC.

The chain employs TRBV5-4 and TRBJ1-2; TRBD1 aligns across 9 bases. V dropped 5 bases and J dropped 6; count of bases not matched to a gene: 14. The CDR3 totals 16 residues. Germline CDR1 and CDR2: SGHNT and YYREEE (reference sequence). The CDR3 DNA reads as TGTGCCAGCAGATTTGCGTCGGACAGGGGTATGAATGGCTACACCTTC. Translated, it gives CASRFASDRGMNGYTF.